Presented here are 10 T cell receptor beta chains from one specimen sequenced in a study of regulatory T cells in long-lasting Graves disease. Researchers made TCR beta libraries by using iRepertoire HTBI primers and running Arm-PCR on CDR3 regions. One entry per CDR3 protein results from TCRdb running MiXCR on the multiplex PCR reads. There are hundreds of thousands of distinct CDR3 sequences in the sample; around 15% occur only once, and around 27% lies in the top ten. Time point of the sample: newly diagnosed GD, antithyroid drugs for less than 3 months. The authors made the TCR library using RNA they extracted from PBMCs. The sample was also reused in another study, on T cells in Graves' hyperthyroidism and ophthalmopathy.

The specimen was peripheral blood mononuclear cells (PBMCs), collected at new diagnosis, from a patient treated with antithyroid drugs. The receptors derive from a man between 40 and 49 years old with Graves disease.

The table lists this clonotype with many counts. The rearrangement links TRBV20-1 to TRBJ2-3; the D is unclear. Germline-derived CDR1 and CDR2 are DFQATT and SNEGSKA (reference sequence). V dropped 0 bases and J dropped 0 bases, with 13 bases sitting between them. This CDR3 has 16 residues. CDR3 DNA sequence: TGCAGTGCTAGAGATTTCCGCCGGGCAAGCACAGATACGCAGTATTTT. As protein: CSARDFRRASTDTQYF.

This clonotype was observed a handful of times. This chain connects TRBV5-4 to TRBJ2-3; 8 bases match TRBD1. The CDR3 is 14 amino acids. The J segment lost 8 bases and the V segment lost 4 bases, leaving 9 bases of the junction unmatched. CDR1 and CDR2 from the germline V gene are SGHNT and YYREEE (reference sequence). The CDR3 protein is CASSQPGGAGTQYF. As DNA, the CDR3 is TGTGCCAGCAGCCAACCAGGGGGCGCCGGTACGCAGTATTTT.

This clonotype was counted at least ten times. V usage is TRBV7-2 and J usage is TRBJ2-2; D not resolved. Per the germline V gene, CDR1 is SGHTA and CDR2 is FQGNSA. V lost 2 bases and J 4 bases, leaving 11 bases between the germline ends. This CDR3 spans 15 amino acids. In DNA, the CDR3 is TGTGCCAGCAGCTTAATTGGTATAGTCACCGGGGAGCTGTTTTTT. It translates to CASSLIGIVTGELFF.

The chain combines TRBV20-1 with TRBJ2-3; TRBD2 agrees at 7 bases. TRBJ2-5 matches the DNA end more closely, so the J call is doubtful. Looked up from germline, CDR1 is DFQATT and CDR2 is SNEGSKA (reference sequence). The CDR3 is 14 residues long. The CDR3 protein is CSARAPAGIETQYF. The CDR3 DNA reads as TGCAGTGCTAGAGCCCCAGCGGGGATAGAGACCCAGTACTTC.

In this sample, this clonotype turned up many times. The chain couples TRBV28 to TRBJ1-5; the match to TRBD1 covers 8 bases. Looked up from germline, CDR1 is MDHEN and CDR2 is SYDVKM. This CDR3 contains 16 residues. Trimming cost V 1 base and J 3 bases; bases outside gene matches: 5. CDR3: CASSLFGQGINQPQHF. CDR3 nucleotides: TGTGCCAGCAGTTTATTCGGACAGGGTATCAATCAGCCCCAGCATTTT.

The table lists this clonotype with a count of one. The chain employs TRBV9 and TRBJ1-5; D gene uncertain. Trimming shortened V by 0 bases and J by 0 bases, and 4 bases separated the two germline ends. The CDR3 totals 14 residues. CDR1 and CDR2 (germline): SGDLS, YYNGEE. CDR3 sequence: CASSVVNSNQPQHF. The CDR3 bases are TGTGCCAGCAGCGTAGTAAATAGCAATCAGCCCCAGCATTTT.

The V and J genes are TRBV29-1 and TRBJ2-7; 8 nucleotides align to TRBD1. V was clipped by 5 bases and J by 7 bases; unmatched bases: 16. The CDR3 contains 15 residues. The V gene's germline CDR1 is SQVTM and CDR2 ANQGSEA. The CDR3 region is CSVLPGGRGRREQYF. DNA of the CDR3: TGCAGCGTTTTGCCTGGAGGCAGGGGGCGTCGGGAGCAGTACTTC.

The chain couples TRBV20-1 to TRBJ2-1; possible D gene TRBD2, 7 bases. From germline, CDR1 is DFQATT and CDR2 SNEGSKA (reference sequence). This CDR3 contains 15 residues. V was trimmed by 3 bases and J by 8 bases, leaving 20 bases between them. The CDR3 DNA follows: TGCAGTGCTAGGGGGGCCAGCGGGGTCTGGGATGAGCAGTTCTTC. Its translation: CSARGASGVWDEQFF.

This clonotype was recorded a few times. V usage is TRBV6-5 and J usage is TRBJ2-5, with no clear D. This CDR3 has 14 residues. The V end lost 4 bases, the J end lost 5 bases, and 14 bases lay between the germline ends. Germline CDR1 is MNHEY and CDR2 is SVGAGI. The CDR3 nucleotides are TGTGCCAGCAGTTTGAGGAGCCGTGAGGAGACCCAGTACTTC. It is translated as CASSLRSREETQYF.

This clonotype was picked up a small number of times. The rearrangement links TRBV5-1 to TRBJ2-2; D is ambiguous. V lost 2 bases and J lost 4, with 6 bases in between. The CDR3 consists of 13 residues. Germline CDR1 SGHRS, CDR2 YFSETQ. The CDR3 nucleotides read TGCGCCAGCAGCTTAATAAGCACCGGGGAGCTGTTTTTT. Translating gives CASSLISTGELFF.